The 8 T cell receptor beta chains below all came from one sample that was sequenced in a study of T cell responses to AZD1222 COVID-19 vaccine. Only in-frame clones appear in the TCRdb table, and some are missing; sequencing was by immunoSEQ multiplex PCR. The top ten clones hold more than 3% of a sample with roughly 140,000 clones, approximately 90% of them seen once. The sequences come from peripheral blood, collected 28 days after the second AZD1222 dose. These receptors came from an adult who received the AZD1222 COVID-19 vaccine.

The CDR3 loop reads CASNSGSYEQYF. As DNA, the CDR3 is TGTGCCAGCAATAGCGGGAGTTACGAGCAGTACTTC. The chain has TRBV28 and TRBJ2-7; 9 bases are shared with TRBD2. After removal of 7 bases from V and 4 bases from J, the junction contained 2 bases not matched to a gene. The CDR3 length is 12 residues. From germline, CDR1 is MDHEN and CDR2 SYDVKM. Drawing the rest from reference TRBV28 and TRBJ2-7, the complete variable domain is DVKVTQSSRYLVKRTGEKVFLECVQDMDHENMFWYRQDPGLGLRLIYFSYDVKMKEKGDIPEGYSVSREKKERFSLILESASTNQTSMYLCASNSGSYEQYFGPGTRLTVT.

The chain joins TRBV5-1 to TRBJ1-1; tentatively, D is TRBD1 (6 bases). The germline gives CDR1 SGHRS, CDR2 YFSETQ. Trimming left V 3 bases short and J 1 base short, with 10 bases between. The CDR3 covers 14 residues. CDR3 in amino acids: CASSSGQPNTEAFF. The CDR3 DNA reads TGCGCCAGCAGCTCCGGACAGCCGAACACTGAAGCTTTCTTT. Full variable domain (remainder filled in from reference TRBV5-1 and TRBJ1-1): KAGVTQTPRYLIKTRGQQVTLSCSPISGHRSVSWYQQTPGQGLQFLFEYFSETQRNKGNFPGRFSGRQFSNSRSEMNVSTLELGDSALYLCASSSGQPNTEAFFGQGTRLTVV.

The gene calls are TRBV7-9 and TRBJ2-3, with D unclear. The CDR3 consists of 12 residues. V gave up 1 base and J gave up 4 bases, with 3 bases separating them. Germline lookup yields CDR1 SEHNR and CDR2 FQNEAQ (reference sequence). The CDR3 DNA reads as TGTGCCAGCAGCTTAGTATCAGATACGCAGTATTTT. It codes for CASSLVSDTQYF.

This clone was seen only a few times. The V and J genes are TRBV21-1 and TRBJ2-7. TRBV21-1 is listed as a pseudogene. The CDR3 extends over 14 amino acids. CDR3 protein: CASTERIPFYEQYF. Here the CDR3 DNA reads TGTGCCAGCACCGAAAGGATTCCTTTCTACGAGCAGTACTTC.

This clone came up once. The chain uses TRBV12-1 and TRBJ1-6. TRBV12-1 is flagged as a pseudogene. CDR3 size: 16 residues. The CDR3, as DNA: TGTGCCAGCAGCCCCCCGATTCACTCCTATAATTCACCCCTCCACTTT. It encodes CASSPPIHSYNSPLHF.

The chain employs TRBV30 and TRBJ1-5; D not resolved. The ends were cut back, 0 bases at V and 9 bases at J, with 12 bases in the middle. Germline V gives CDR1 GTSNPN, CDR2 SVGIG (reference sequence). This CDR3 contains 13 residues. CDR3 region: CAWSVSRGGPQHF. In DNA form, the CDR3 reads TGTGCCTGGAGTGTATCTCGGGGAGGGCCCCAGCATTTT.

The chain carries TRBV6-6 and TRBJ2-3; 11 positions agree with TRBD1. Germline trimming cut 5 bases from V and 3 bases from J; bases unmatched to any gene: 7. Germline V lookup: CDR1 MNHNY, CDR2 SVGAGI (reference sequence). The CDR3 has 16 amino acids. CDR3: CASSSGTGGTTDTQYF. CDR3 nucleotides: TGTGCCAGCAGTAGCGGGACAGGGGGTACGACAGATACGCAGTATTTT.

The chain joins TRBV20-1 to TRBJ1-2; perhaps TRBD1 as D (5 bases). V gave up 2 bases and J gave up 6 bases, with 7 bases separating them. The CDR3 covers 11 residues. Germline assignment: CDR1 DFQATT and CDR2 SNEGSKA (reference sequence). CDR3 region: CSARRQHGYTF. CDR3 nucleotides: TGCAGTGCTAGAAGACAGCATGGCTACACCTTC.